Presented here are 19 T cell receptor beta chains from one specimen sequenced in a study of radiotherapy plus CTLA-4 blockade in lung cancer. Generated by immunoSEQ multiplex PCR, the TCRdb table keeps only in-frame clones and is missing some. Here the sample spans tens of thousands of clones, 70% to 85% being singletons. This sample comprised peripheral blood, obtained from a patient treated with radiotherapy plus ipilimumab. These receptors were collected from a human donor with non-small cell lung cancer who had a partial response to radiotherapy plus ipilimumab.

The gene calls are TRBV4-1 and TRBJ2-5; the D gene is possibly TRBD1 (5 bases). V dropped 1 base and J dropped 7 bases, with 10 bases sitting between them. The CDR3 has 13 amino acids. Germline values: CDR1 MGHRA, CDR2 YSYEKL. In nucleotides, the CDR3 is TGCGCCAGCAGCCAAGGGGGCACGGGGACCCAGTACTTC. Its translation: CASSQGGTGTQYF.

The CDR3 bases are TGTGCCAGCTCACCTGGGACAACGCATTCACCCCTCCACTTT. Its protein product is CASSPGTTHSPLHF. The rearrangement uses TRBV18 and TRBJ1-6, with D possibly being TRBD1 (6 bases). CDR3 length equals 14 residues. V was clipped by 3 bases and J by 8 bases, with 11 bases between them. CDR1 KGHSH and CDR2 LQKENI come from the germline V gene. Using reference TRBV18 and TRBJ1-6 for the parts outside the CDR3, the full variable domain is NAGVMQNPRHLVRRRGQEARLRCSPMKGHSHVYWYRQLPEEGLKFMVYLQKENIIDESGMPKERFSAEFPKEGPSILRIQQVVRGDSAAYFCASSPGTTHSPLHFGNGTRLTVT.

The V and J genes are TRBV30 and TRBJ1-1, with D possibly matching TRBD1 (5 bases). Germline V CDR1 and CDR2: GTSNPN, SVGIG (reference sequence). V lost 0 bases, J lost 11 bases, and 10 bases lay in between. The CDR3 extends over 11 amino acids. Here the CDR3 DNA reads TGTGCCTGGAGTGTACGGACAATGGCTTTCTTT. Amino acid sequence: CAWSVRTMAFF.

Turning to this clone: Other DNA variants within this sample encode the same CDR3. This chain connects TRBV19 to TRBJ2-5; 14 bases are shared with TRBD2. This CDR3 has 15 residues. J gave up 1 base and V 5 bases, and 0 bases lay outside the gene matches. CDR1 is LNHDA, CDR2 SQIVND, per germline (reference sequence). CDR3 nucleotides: TGTGCCAGTAGTGGACTAGCGGGGGGCCAAGAGACCCAGTACTTC. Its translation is CASSGLAGGQETQYF.

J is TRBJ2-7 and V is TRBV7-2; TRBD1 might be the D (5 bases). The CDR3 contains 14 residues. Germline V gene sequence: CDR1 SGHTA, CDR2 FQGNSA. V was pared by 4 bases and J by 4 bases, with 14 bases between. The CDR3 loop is CASSSGQGRYEQYF. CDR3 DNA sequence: TGTGCCAGCAGCTCAGGGCAGGGCAGGTACGAGCAGTACTTC. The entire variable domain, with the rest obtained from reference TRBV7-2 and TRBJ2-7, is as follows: GAGVSQSPSNKVTEKGKDVELRCDPISGHTALYWYRQSLGQGLEFLIYFQGNSAPDKSGLPSDRFSAERTGGSVSTLTIQRTQQEDSAVYLCASSSGQGRYEQYFGPGTRLTVT.

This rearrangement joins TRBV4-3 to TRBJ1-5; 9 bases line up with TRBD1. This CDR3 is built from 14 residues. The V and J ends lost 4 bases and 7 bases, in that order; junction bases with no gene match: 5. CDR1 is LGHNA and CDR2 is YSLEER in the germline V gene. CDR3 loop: CASSPGTGWQPQHF. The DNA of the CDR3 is TGCGCCAGCAGCCCGGGGACAGGGTGGCAGCCCCAGCATTTT.

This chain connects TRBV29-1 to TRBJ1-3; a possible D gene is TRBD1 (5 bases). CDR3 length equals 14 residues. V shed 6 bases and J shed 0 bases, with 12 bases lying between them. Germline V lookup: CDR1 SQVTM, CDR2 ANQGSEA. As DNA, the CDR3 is TGCAGCGTCCTTGACAGTGTCTCTGGAAACACCATATATTTT. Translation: CSVLDSVSGNTIYF.

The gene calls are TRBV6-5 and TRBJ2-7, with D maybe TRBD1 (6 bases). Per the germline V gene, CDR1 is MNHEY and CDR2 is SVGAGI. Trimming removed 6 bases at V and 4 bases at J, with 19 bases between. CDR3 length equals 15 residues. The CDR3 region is CASRPDSPWRYEQYF. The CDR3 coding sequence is TGTGCCAGCAGGCCGGACAGCCCGTGGAGGTACGAGCAGTACTTC.

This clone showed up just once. CDR3 loop: CASSETGDGRTDTQYF. The DNA for the CDR3 is TGTGCCAGCAGTGAAACAGGGGACGGGAGAACAGATACGCAGTATTTT. The V gene is TRBV6-1, the J gene TRBJ2-3, with D possibly TRBD1 on 7 matching bases. This CDR3 has 16 amino acids. Germline CDR1 MNHNS, CDR2 SASEGT. V gave up 2 bases and J gave up 3 bases, with 15 bases separating them.

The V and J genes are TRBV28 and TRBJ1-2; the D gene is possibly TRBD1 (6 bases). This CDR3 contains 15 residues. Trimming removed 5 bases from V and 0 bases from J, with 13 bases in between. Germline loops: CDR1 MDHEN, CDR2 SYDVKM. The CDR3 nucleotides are TGTGCCAGCAGTCCGAACAGGGTTTCTAACTATGGCTACACCTTC. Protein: CASSPNRVSNYGYTF.

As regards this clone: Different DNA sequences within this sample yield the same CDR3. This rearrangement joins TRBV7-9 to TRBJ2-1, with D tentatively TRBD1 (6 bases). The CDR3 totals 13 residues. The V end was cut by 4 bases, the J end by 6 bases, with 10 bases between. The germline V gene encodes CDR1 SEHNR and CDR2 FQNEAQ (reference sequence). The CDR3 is CASSSKTGNEQFF. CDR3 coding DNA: TGTGCCAGCAGCTCTAAGACAGGCAATGAGCAGTTCTTC.

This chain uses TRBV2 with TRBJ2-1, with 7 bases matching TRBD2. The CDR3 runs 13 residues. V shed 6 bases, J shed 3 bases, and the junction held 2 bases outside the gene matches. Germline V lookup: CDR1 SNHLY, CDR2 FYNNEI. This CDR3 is CASSGGIYNEQFF. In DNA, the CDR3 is TGTGCCAGCAGCGGGGGGATCTACAATGAGCAGTTCTTC.

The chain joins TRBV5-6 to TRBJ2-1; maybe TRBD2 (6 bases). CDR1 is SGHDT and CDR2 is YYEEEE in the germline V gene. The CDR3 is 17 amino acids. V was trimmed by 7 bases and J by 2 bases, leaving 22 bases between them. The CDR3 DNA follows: TGTGCCAGCTCGGCAGGGTGGGGCGGGGTCACCTACAATGAGCAGTTCTTC. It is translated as CASSAGWGGVTYNEQFF. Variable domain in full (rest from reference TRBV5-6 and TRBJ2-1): DAGVTQSPTHLIKTRGQQVTLRCSPKSGHDTVSWYQQALGQGPQFIFQYYEEEERQRGNFPDRFSGHQFPNYSSELNVNALLLGDSALYLCASSAGWGGVTYNEQFFGPGTRLTVL.

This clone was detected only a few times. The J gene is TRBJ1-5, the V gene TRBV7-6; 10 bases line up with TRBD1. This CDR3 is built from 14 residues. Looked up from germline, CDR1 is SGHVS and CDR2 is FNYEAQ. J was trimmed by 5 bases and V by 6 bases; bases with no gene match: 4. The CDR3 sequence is CASSAGTGDQPQHF. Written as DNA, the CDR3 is TGTGCCAGCAGTGCCGGGACAGGGGATCAGCCCCAGCATTTT.

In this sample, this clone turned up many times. The CDR3 protein is CASSQEGWGGGDDTEAFF. The CDR3 DNA follows: TGTGCCAGCAGCCAAGAGGGATGGGGCGGCGGGGACGACACTGAAGCTTTCTTT. The chain combines TRBV14 with TRBJ1-1; possibly TRBD1 for D (5 bases). The CDR3 spans 18 residues. Trimming left V 0 bases short and J 3 bases short, with 20 bases between. Looked up from germline, CDR1 is SGHDN and CDR2 is FVKESK.

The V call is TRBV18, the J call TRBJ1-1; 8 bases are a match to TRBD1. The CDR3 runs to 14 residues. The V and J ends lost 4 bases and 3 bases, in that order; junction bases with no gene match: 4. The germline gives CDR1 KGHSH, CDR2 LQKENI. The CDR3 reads CASSRTGFDTEAFF. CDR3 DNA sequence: TGTGCCAGCTCACGGACAGGGTTTGACACTGAAGCTTTCTTT. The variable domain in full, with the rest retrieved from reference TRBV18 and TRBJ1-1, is NAGVMQNPRHLVRRRGQEARLRCSPMKGHSHVYWYRQLPEEGLKFMVYLQKENIIDESGMPKERFSAEFPKEGPSILRIQQVVRGDSAAYFCASSRTGFDTEAFFGQGTRLTVV.

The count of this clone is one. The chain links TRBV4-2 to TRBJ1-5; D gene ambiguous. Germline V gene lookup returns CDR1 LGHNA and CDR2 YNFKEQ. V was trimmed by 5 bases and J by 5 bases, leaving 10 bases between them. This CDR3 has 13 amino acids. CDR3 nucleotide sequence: TGTGCCAGCAGCTCAGTCTCCGATCAGCCCCAGCATTTT. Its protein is CASSSVSDQPQHF.

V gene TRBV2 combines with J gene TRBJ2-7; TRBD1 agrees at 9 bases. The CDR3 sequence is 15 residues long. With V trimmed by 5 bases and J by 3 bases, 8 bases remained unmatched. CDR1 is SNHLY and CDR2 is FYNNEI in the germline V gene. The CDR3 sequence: CASSPTGGAGYEQYF. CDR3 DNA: TGTGCCAGCAGTCCTACAGGGGGCGCCGGCTACGAGCAGTACTTC.

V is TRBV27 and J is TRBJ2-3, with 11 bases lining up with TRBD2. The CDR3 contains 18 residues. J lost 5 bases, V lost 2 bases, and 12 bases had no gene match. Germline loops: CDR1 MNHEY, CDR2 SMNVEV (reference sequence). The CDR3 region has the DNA TGTGCCAGCAGTTTACGGGCTAGCGGGGGGCTTGGAAGAGATACGCAGTATTTT. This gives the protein CASSLRASGGLGRDTQYF.